The T cell receptor beta chain described here comes from a study of T cell repertoires in aging, cancer and after chemotherapy. Study as a whole: Chronic lymphocytic leukemia patients on fludarabine- or bendamustine-based regimens gave paired samples before and after chemotherapy. About 8.8 million TCR reads were in the whole dataset.

By its share, this clonotype is medium-sized. What it binds is not known. Broader study findings: Rebound thymic output was suggested by rising median generation probability during chemotherapy in each cancer cohort.

Peripheral blood genomic DNA, not sorted cells or RNA, was the template. A mixed TRB-A/B primer pool amplified rearranged TRB by multiplex touch-down PCR. TCRdb redid the calling of the multiplex PCR reads with MiXCR, one entry per CDR3 protein. The table includes roughly 4,700 distinct CDR3 sequences, 21% detected once. CDR1 is LNHDA and CDR2 is SQIVND in the germline V gene (reference sequence). This CDR3 is 15 amino acids long. Trimming removed 3 bases from V and 4 bases from J, with 12 bases in between. This chain links TRBV19 with TRBJ2-2; no clear D gene. The TCR originated in a human donor with a blood cancer. Source material: blood. The CDR3 coding sequence is TGTGCCAGTAGTATCCCTTGGACCAGCACCGGGGAGCTGTTTTTT. Translated, it gives CASSIPWTSTGELFF.